This TCR beta chain was profiled in a study of blood T cell repertoires in COVID-19. Looking at the study overall: The origin of the acute and convalescent COVID-19 samples was the United States, Italy and Spain. In each case, the material was cDNA or gDNA derived from T cells, B-cell-depleted T cells, or PBMCs.

The germline V gene encodes CDR1 SGHTA and CDR2 FQGNSA. Trimming pared 1 base from V and 1 base from J, leaving 11 bases between. The CDR3 totals 16 residues. In the authors' methods: Reference gene primers were amplified, and this amplification served to estimate nucleated cell counts. Using immunoSEQ multiplex PCR, the repertoire was profiled, and TCRdb retains in-frame clones only, with some absent. D and trimming come from the DNA, and the V and J calls and clone size come from that table. The data show some 250,000 clones, nearly 90% seen once. The V call is TRBV7-2, the J call TRBJ1-5; unclear D gene. The TCR originated in a young woman with acute or convalescent COVID-19. The source material was peripheral blood. CDR3 nucleotide sequence: TGTGCCAGCAGCTTAGAGGGAGGAGGGAGCAATCAGCCCCAGCATTTT. Residues: CASSLEGGGSNQPQHF.